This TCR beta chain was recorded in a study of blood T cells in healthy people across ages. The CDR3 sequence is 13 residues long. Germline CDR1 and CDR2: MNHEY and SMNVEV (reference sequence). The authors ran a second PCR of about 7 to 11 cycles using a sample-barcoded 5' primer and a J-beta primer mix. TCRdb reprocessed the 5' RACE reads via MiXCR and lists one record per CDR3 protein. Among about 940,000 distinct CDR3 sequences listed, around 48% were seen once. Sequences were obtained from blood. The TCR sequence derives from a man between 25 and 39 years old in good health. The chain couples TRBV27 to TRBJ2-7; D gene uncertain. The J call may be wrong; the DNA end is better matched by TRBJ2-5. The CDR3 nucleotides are TGTGCCAGCAGTTTATCAGGGCACGGGACCCAGTACTTC. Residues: CASSLSGHGTQYF.